This T cell receptor (beta chain) originates from a study of cytomegalovirus exposure and HLA in healthy donors (dated 2017 in TCRdb). Study-wide context: In an earlier analysis of approximately 640 of the donors, around 300 Gb of sequence data and about 110 million unique TCR beta sequences from about 179 million T cells were reported. An early release covering approximately 600 HLA-typed donors comprised 300 to 350 gigabases of sequencing data and around 80 million unique TCR sequences. Among the roughly 400 genotyped donors, about 85% belonged to the genetic ancestry cluster associated with self-reported Caucasian donors. The aim of the study was to test whether cataloging public T cell receptors could identify signatures of past pathogen exposure. Using immunosequencing, the study profiled T cell repertoires from 666 subjects and related those repertoires to cytomegalovirus serostatus. A separate validation cohort of more than 100 different subjects was used in addition to the roughly 640-subject first cohort. The study combined high-throughput TCR immunosequencing, statistical association of individual TCRs with disease status, and machine learning to predict cytomegalovirus infection status. To study patterns of TCR occurrence, a later analysis re-analyzed previously published TCR beta repertoires from hundreds of donors and added high-resolution HLA genotyping. Rather than using new phenotypic data, the later analysis identified candidate immune exposures from TCR beta sequences and from how often those sequences occurred across donors. To decide whether each TCR beta V gene segment behaved as functional or pseudogenic, an earlier analysis of some 600 of the donors relied on high-throughput TCR beta sequencing. Donor age, sex, ethnicity and CMV serostatus were collected together with the repertoire data. In a later genetic analysis, genome-wide SNP genotypes for about 55% of the roughly 700 donors were used, and that subset was treated as a discovery cohort. Every discovery cohort repertoire had been produced on one sequencing platform. Both class I and class II loci were covered by HLA typing, at four-digit resolution. The number of typed donors differed by locus: about 629-630 for A, B, C, DRB1 and DQB1; approximately 520 for DQA1; approximately 600 for DPA1; and about 450 for DPB1. Because of strong linkage in the cohort, five DR-DQ haplotypes were treated as single units for association and clustering. Across 398 genotyped donors of the cohort, an average of about 240,000 unique TCR beta nucleotide sequences per donor were sequenced, and about a sixth of those sequences were non-productive.

The CDR3 has 14 amino acids, counting the end cysteine and phenylalanine. Just the 42-base CDR3 DNA is kept, in frame starting at base 1. The germline V gene gives CDR1 as SQVTM and CDR2 as ANQGSEA. V loses 2 bases of germline sequence and J loses 5 bases, and the interval between the two ends is 12 bases. What the authors observed across the whole study: Some IMGT-functional V segments, including TRBV6-2 and TRBV6-3, could not be distinguished by the 87-base-pair reads and were therefore excluded. Most TCR sequences were observed very rarely across donors, whereas some public TCRs were present in many individuals. A later analysis reported that several top co-occurrence clusters appeared linked to parvovirus B19, influenza, CMV and Epstein-Barr virus. For the cohort, immune exposure information was limited to CMV serostatus. In a later analysis, the rate of TCR association differed among HLA loci, with DRB1 alleles having the most associated TCRs and HLA-C alleles having the fewest. The authors suggested that the approach could potentially be generalized to other disease states and immunological phenotypes. A later genetic analysis reported fewer N-insertions in productive TCRs among donors in an Asian-associated ancestry cluster than the approximately 670-donor mean. Presence/absence analyses assumed roughly uniform sequencing depth across donors, an assumption that may not hold. A further reported finding was that TCR beta sequences accurately predicted the HLA-A and HLA-B alleles for most subjects in the first cohort. The classifier was reported to diagnose cytomegalovirus status with high specificity and sensitivity in both the original cohort and the validation cohort. In vitro tests confirmed that a few of the cytomegalovirus-associated TCR beta chains recognize cytomegalovirus antigens. A group of highly shared sequence variants was considered likely to be a technical artifact of the sequencing pipeline. In a later analysis, most CMV-associated TCR beta chains were found to appear HLA-restricted, with HLA associations seemingly driven largely by CMV exposure. The cohort was sequenced for TCR beta chains only, and without alpha or paired-chain data the features that could be detected were limited. Because some donors lacked HLA typing at each locus, the association tests relied only on the typed subset. When HLA alleles, especially DR and DQ, strongly co-occurred, TCR associations were difficult to assign to individual alleles. An earlier analysis of roughly 570 of the donors showed that most TCR beta V segments appeared in productive rearrangements either about 87% or about 30% of the time, which broadly matched IMGT annotations. Linkage disequilibrium might explain the correlated functional status among segregating V segments, but an unknown experimental factor could not be excluded. The study gave a list of roughly 150 TCR beta chains associated with cytomegalovirus. In a later analysis, HLA-associated TCR beta chains were found to be more clonally expanded and to have lower generation probabilities than equally common non-associated chains. At a false discovery rate of 0.05, a later analysis linked 15,000 to 20,000 TCR beta sequences to specific HLA alleles. V-gene and J-gene trimming of TCR beta chains was associated with a missense DCLRE1C variant in a later genetic analysis, and the association was replicated in an independent cohort. The earlier analysis of fewer than 750 of the donors excluded 15 to 20 rarely observed V segments, including chromosome 9 orphons, because counts were too low.

The library was obtained by the immunoSEQ multiplex PCR assay. For the multiplex PCR, a mixture combining 60 forward primers for TCR Vbeta segments and 13 reverse primers for TCR Jbeta segments was used. The CDR3 region of rearranged TCR beta genes was amplified from genomic DNA by a multiplex PCR assay. Amplified TCR beta libraries were sequenced as 87-base-pair reads on the Illumina HiSeq System. The original pipeline was this. A later analysis counted 65 million to 90 million unique TCR beta chains across the 666 repertoires, and around 12 million of these chains were shared by at least two donors. Raw reads were error-corrected and collapsed into unique sequences by a nearest-neighbor algorithm in which closely related sequences were merged to remove PCR and sequencing errors. V, D and J gene segments were assigned by aligning CDR3 sequences to IMGT reference sequences. Each retained sequence needed at least a six-nucleotide match to both a V gene segment and a J gene segment. Rearrangements were classified as productive when the CDR3 lacked stop codons and remained in frame with V and J, and all other rearrangements were classified as non-productive. Following IMGT convention, CDR3 was defined as the stretch from the second conserved V-encoded cysteine to the conserved J-encoded phenylalanine. The earlier analysis of some 550 of the donors excluded any sequence lacking an unambiguous match to a single V gene segment. An earlier analysis of under 750 of the donors called V segments functional above 56.7% productive rearrangements and segregating when the between-donor standard deviation exceeded 5%. A statistical classification framework was built to diagnose cytomegalovirus status from the catalog of TCR beta chain sequences. In a later analysis, V and J genes were assigned by comparing TCR nucleotide sequences against IMGT/GENE-DB human TR gene sequences. The TCRdist pipeline was used in a later analysis to assign CDR3 sequences and most-parsimonious VDJ recombination scenarios. In a later analysis, each TCR beta chain was defined by its CDR3 amino acid sequence together with its V-gene family, and reads without a unique V-gene family were excluded. To address suspected cross-contamination and a sequencing artifact, a later analysis removed 550 to 750 highly shared, low-generation-probability nucleotide sequences. A later analysis calculated a clonal expansion index for each public chain from normalized within-repertoire ranks of inferred template counts. A later analysis computed generation probabilities with a VDJ recombination model fitted to out-of-frame rearrangements, and checked the results against IGoR. Hypergeometric tests were used in a later analysis to score TCR-TCR, TCR-HLA and TCR-CMV co-occurrence, with a repertoire-size bias correction applied to the TCR pairs. A later analysis estimated false discovery rates by permuting HLA or CMV assignments 20 times. In a later analysis, co-occurring TCRs were grouped with DBSCAN, and TCRdist sequence similarity was added when clustering was performed within HLA-allele-positive subsets. Co-occurrence clustering excluded repertoires with fewer than 30,000 or more than 120,000 public chains, plus five with anomalous nucleotide sharing. As stored in TCRdb, this immuneACCESS dataset retains in-frame rearrangements with V and J assigned. A fraction of the clones does not appear; measured against another copy, unresolved V genes explain less than half of the discrepancy, and the remainder lacks a known reason. V and J calls and clone size are those listed in that table; D and trimming were worked out from the DNA. The sample table lists about 150,000 clones, 75% to 85% of them with a count of one. 3.5% of the sample goes to the ten largest clones.

This clone turned up a few times. Its antigen target is currently unknown. The input lacks base qualities; no much larger clone sits a single base away. In total, around 600 healthy bone marrow donors made up the cohort. Cohort members were all nominally healthy when sampled, although unrecorded immune exposures were likely present. CMV serostatus was positive for more than 250 and negative for about 55% of the roughly 670 cohort members, and was not recorded for this donor. Every donor gave a peripheral blood sample, and the peripheral blood mononuclear cells from that sample were used for TCR beta sequencing. The Qiagen DNeasy Blood Extraction Kit was used to extract genomic DNA from the blood cell samples.

The source of this sequence is a human donor in good health. What was sequenced was PBMCs. The chain uses TRBV29-1 and TRBJ1-4, with a weak D call of TRBD1 (5 bases match). The CDR3 in this case is CSVERRGSNEKLFF. The nucleotides are TGCAGCGTTGAACGGAGGGGATCGAATGAAAAACTGTTTTTT.